The 31 T cell receptor beta chains below were found in one sample sequenced in a study of T cell responses to AZD1222 COVID-19 vaccine. Sequenced by immunoSEQ multiplex PCR; TCRdb stores in-frame clones only, minus some. Of some 140,000 clones in the sample, over 90% were seen once. The specimen comprised peripheral blood, sampled on day 0 of AZD1222 vaccination. Source of these receptors: an adult in good health.

The rearrangement uses TRBV19 and TRBJ1-1, with TRBD1 matching over 8 bases. V lost 3 bases and J lost 0; bases outside the gene matches: 6. The CDR3 is made up of 16 amino acids. Looked up from germline, CDR1 is LNHDA and CDR2 is SQIVND (reference sequence). In DNA, the CDR3 is TGTGCCAGTAGTATCACAGGGGGGAAAATGAACACTGAAGCTTTCTTT. This sequence encodes CASSITGGKMNTEAFF.

This chain joins TRBV27 and TRBJ2-2; no firm D call. Germline lookup yields CDR1 MNHEY and CDR2 SMNVEV (reference sequence). Trimming pared 3 bases from V and 5 bases from J, leaving 4 bases between. The CDR3 sequence is 12 residues long. In DNA, the CDR3 is TGTGCCAGCAGTTTTGGGACCGGGGAGCTGTTTTTT. It encodes CASSFGTGELFF.

This rearrangement joins TRBV10-3 to TRBJ1-2; no definite D call. The CDR3 totals 14 residues. With 7 bases removed from V and 3 bases from J, the gap between germline ends came to 15 bases. Germline V CDR1 and CDR2: ENHRY, SYGVKD. In DNA, the CDR3 is TGTGCCATCATGCAGGACGCTCTCGACTATGGCTACACCTTC. Translated, it gives CAIMQDALDYGYTF.

V is TRBV9 and J is TRBJ2-7, with TRBD2 identical over 8 bases. CDR1 and CDR2 from the germline V gene are SGDLS and YYNGEE. This CDR3 region has 14 residues. Trimming at V came to 0 bases and at J to 7 bases, leaving 6 bases not matched to a gene. CDR3 residues: CASSVDSGGEEQYF. The CDR3, as DNA: TGTGCCAGCAGCGTAGACAGCGGGGGAGAGGAGCAGTACTTC.

This chain connects TRBV4-2 to TRBJ2-5; D is possibly TRBD2 (6 bases). The germline V gene has CDR1 LGHNA and CDR2 YNFKEQ. The CDR3 extends over 15 amino acids. V shed 6 bases and J shed 1 base, with 15 bases lying between them. Here the CDR3 DNA reads TGTGCCAGCAGGTTCATTGCGGGGCCCCAAGAGACCCAGTACTTC. This gives the protein CASRFIAGPQETQYF.

The chain links TRBV3-1 (or the pseudogene TRBV3-2) to TRBJ2-7; 9 bases match TRBD1. Per germline, CDR1 LGHDT and CDR2 YNNKEL (reference sequence). J gave up 2 bases and V 4 bases, and 3 bases lay outside the gene matches. The CDR3 spans 14 residues. The chain's CDR3 is CASSRRTGAYEQYF. DNA for the CDR3: TGTGCCAGCAGCCGGCGGACAGGGGCCTACGAGCAGTACTTC.

V is TRBV29-1 and J is TRBJ2-1, with 10 bases fitting TRBD2. There are 14 residues in the CDR3. Unmatched junction bases numbered 7, after V lost 7 bases and J lost 4 bases. Germline assignment: CDR1 SQVTM and CDR2 ANQGSEA. In nucleotides, the CDR3 is TGCAGCGCCAGGGGACTAGCGTATTACAATGAGCAGTTCTTC. It encodes CSARGLAYYNEQFF.

The chain combines TRBV10-3 with TRBJ2-1; D remains ambiguous. Germline V CDR1 and CDR2: ENHRY, SYGVKD. V was clipped by 2 bases and J by 6 bases, with 5 bases between them. This CDR3 region has 12 residues. The CDR3 protein is CAISEGINEQFF. CDR3 coding DNA: TGTGCCATCAGTGAGGGTATCAATGAGCAGTTCTTC.

The chain recombines TRBV5-4 with TRBJ2-5; 13 nucleotides align to TRBD2. After removal of 0 bases from V and 6 bases from J, the junction contained 2 bases not matched to a gene. There are 15 residues in the CDR3. Germline V CDR1 and CDR2: SGHNT, YYREEE (reference sequence). The CDR3 reads CASSLELAGGKTQYF. CDR3 DNA sequence: TGTGCCAGCAGCTTGGAACTAGCGGGGGGGAAGACCCAGTACTTC.

The chain uses TRBV7-2 and TRBJ1-2, with D unclear. The CDR3 length is 16 residues. CDR1 and CDR2 from the germline V gene are SGHTA and FQGNSA. The V end lost 1 base, the J end lost 0 bases, and 12 bases lay between the germline ends. The CDR3 coding sequence is TGTGCCAGCAGCTTAGTGGGAGGCCCTTCTAACTATGGCTACACCTTC. Amino acids: CASSLVGGPSNYGYTF.

The rearrangement uses TRBV3-1 (or the pseudogene TRBV3-2) and TRBJ2-2; D unresolved. V was shortened by 0 bases and J by 3 bases, with 11 bases between the two germline ends. The CDR3 is 16 amino acids. Looked up from germline, CDR1 is LGHDT and CDR2 is YNNKEL (reference sequence). Written as DNA, the CDR3 is TGTGCCAGCAGCCAAGATACTGGGTACGACACCGGGGAGCTGTTTTTT. Amino acid sequence: CASSQDTGYDTGELFF.

The chain combines TRBV5-1 with TRBJ1-2, with 7 bases matching TRBD1. With 4 bases clipped from V and 2 bases from J, the junction kept 8 bases outside the gene matches. The CDR3 is 15 amino acids. Germline-derived CDR1 and CDR2 are SGHRS and YFSETQ. CDR3 region: CASSDSQGGNYGYTF. The DNA for the CDR3 is TGCGCCAGCAGCGACTCTCAGGGGGGGAACTATGGCTACACCTTC.

The genes are TRBV5-1 and TRBJ1-2, with unresolved D. Germline CDR1 and CDR2: SGHRS and YFSETQ. This CDR3 contains 14 residues. With 2 bases removed from V and 4 bases from J, the gap between germline ends came to 12 bases. This CDR3 reads CASSFSSLSYGYTF. The CDR3 region has the DNA TGCGCCAGCAGCTTCAGCAGCCTAAGCTATGGCTACACCTTC.

The chain carries TRBV7-3 and TRBJ1-6, with 7 bases lining up with TRBD1. Trimming took 2 bases from V and 7 from J; bases not matched to a gene: 2. The CDR3 sequence is 14 residues long. Per the germline V gene, CDR1 is SGHTA and CDR2 is FQGTGA. The CDR3 sequence: CASSLGTVNSPLHF. Written as DNA, the CDR3 is TGTGCCAGCAGCTTAGGGACAGTAAATTCACCCCTCCACTTT.

The V call is TRBV4-2, the J call TRBJ2-1; possibly TRBD1 or TRBD2 for D (5 bases each). The V end lost 3 bases, the J end lost 6 bases, and 12 bases lay between the germline ends. Germline V CDR1 and CDR2: LGHNA, YNFKEQ. The length of the CDR3 is 14 residues. The CDR3: CASSQMGVFNEQFF. In DNA, the CDR3 is TGTGCCAGCAGCCAGATGGGGGTATTCAATGAGCAGTTCTTC.

This chain uses TRBV9 with TRBJ2-7; TRBD2 matches 9 bases. The V gene's germline CDR1 is SGDLS and CDR2 YYNGEE. The CDR3 totals 15 residues. Germline trimming cut 4 bases from V and 6 bases from J; bases unmatched to any gene: 11. The CDR3 nucleotides are TGTGCCAGCAGCCCCCAGGGCGGGGGGGCCTTCGAGCAGTACTTC. It is translated as CASSPQGGGAFEQYF.

The chain links TRBV6-6 to TRBJ2-7; 7 bases agree with TRBD1. Germline V gene data show CDR1 as MNHNY and CDR2 as SVGAGI (reference sequence). CDR3 length equals 14 residues. Unmatched junction bases numbered 10, after V lost 5 bases and J lost 6 bases. The CDR3 sequence is CASSTRQGSGEQYF. As DNA, the CDR3 is TGTGCCAGCAGTACCCGACAGGGAAGTGGCGAGCAGTACTTC.

V gene TRBV6-6 combines with J gene TRBJ1-5, with 8 bases that match TRBD1. Germline loops: CDR1 MNHNY, CDR2 SVGAGI (reference sequence). There are 15 residues in the CDR3. J lost 4 bases, V lost 5 bases, and 7 bases had no gene match. Here the CDR3 reads CASSDPGQVNQPQHF. The CDR3, as DNA: TGTGCCAGCAGTGATCCGGGACAGGTTAATCAGCCCCAGCATTTT.

The chain combines TRBV19 with TRBJ1-1; weak D call: TRBD1 (6 bases). The germline V and J ends were trimmed by 6 bases and 1 base, with 18 bases remaining between them. CDR1 is LNHDA, CDR2 SQIVND, per germline (reference sequence). The CDR3 contains 16 residues. This chain's CDR3 is CASSRSPRGANTEAFF. CDR3 in DNA: TGTGCCAGTAGCCGCTCCCCTCGGGGGGCGAACACTGAAGCTTTCTTT.

V and J are TRBV18 and TRBJ1-2; possible D gene TRBD1, 5 bases. The CDR3 length is 14 residues. Trimming took off 2 bases at V and 6 bases at J, with 13 bases between the two ends. CDR1 and CDR2 (germline): KGHSH, LQKENI. The CDR3 here is CASSPGAAQDGYTF. In DNA, the CDR3 is TGTGCCAGCTCACCAGGGGCTGCCCAGGATGGCTACACCTTC.

The chain carries TRBV30 and TRBJ1-5; 7 nucleotides line up with TRBD1. Germline CDR1 and CDR2: GTSNPN and SVGIG (reference sequence). J gave up 7 bases and V 2 bases, and 5 bases lay outside the gene matches. The CDR3 runs 13 residues. CDR3 DNA: TGTGCCTGGAGTTCCACAGGGGAGCAGCCCCAGCATTTT. Amino acids: CAWSSTGEQPQHF.

The rearrangement links TRBV10-2 to TRBJ1-5; tentatively, D is TRBD1 (5 bases). V lost 9 bases and J lost 1, with 13 bases in between. The CDR3 consists of 14 residues. The germline V gene has CDR1 WSHSY and CDR2 SAAADI. The CDR3 loop reads CASTDSRSNQPQHF. The CDR3 nucleotides are TGCGCCAGTACAGACAGTAGGAGCAATCAGCCCCAGCATTTT.

The rearrangement joins TRBV13 to TRBJ2-1; 9 positions agree with TRBD1. Germline CDR1 and CDR2: PRHDT and FYEKMQ (reference sequence). CDR3 length equals 15 residues. V shed 4 bases, J shed 3 bases, and the junction held 4 bases outside the gene matches. In DNA form, the CDR3 reads TGTGCCAGCAGCTCCCGGGACAGGGACTACAATGAGCAGTTCTTC. Translation gives CASSSRDRDYNEQFF.

The chain joins TRBV6-5 to TRBJ1-4; no reliable D call. Per the germline V gene, CDR1 is MNHEY and CDR2 is SVGAGI. The ends were cut back, 8 bases at V and 8 bases at J, with 15 bases in the middle. The CDR3 sequence is 13 residues long. The CDR3 region is CASGRRLGEKLFF. The CDR3 DNA is TGTGCCAGCGGCCGGAGGTTAGGAGAAAAACTGTTTTTT.

This chain connects TRBV7-2 to TRBJ1-5, with TRBD1 matching 7 bases. The CDR3 is 14 residues long. The germline V gene encodes CDR1 SGHTA and CDR2 FQGNSA. Trimming removed 1 base from V and 5 bases from J; junction bases left unmatched: 2. CDR3 sequence (DNA): TGTGCCAGCAGCTTAGGAGGGGGCGATCAGCCCCAGCATTTT. This codes for CASSLGGGDQPQHF.

The chain recombines TRBV19 with TRBJ1-1; D call uncertain. Trimming removed 5 bases at V and 4 bases at J, with 11 bases between. Germline assignment: CDR1 LNHDA and CDR2 SQIVND (reference sequence). CDR3 length equals 13 residues. CDR3 coding DNA: TGTGCCAGTAGTGGGAGAGGGTCCACTGAAGCTTTCTTT. Translated, it gives CASSGRGSTEAFF.

The chain employs TRBV6-4 and TRBJ2-1; 15 nucleotides align to TRBD2. The CDR3 runs to 20 residues. V lost 0 bases and J lost 2; bases outside the gene matches: 8. Looked up from germline, CDR1 is MRHNA and CDR2 is SNTAGT. The CDR3 region has the DNA TGTGCCAGCAGTGACTCGATTGGACTAGCGGGGGGGAGGACCTACAATGAGCAGTTCTTC. Its protein is CASSDSIGLAGGRTYNEQFF.

The chain uses TRBV19 and TRBJ2-1, with a tentative D call TRBD1 (5 bases). This CDR3 is built from 13 residues. CDR1 and CDR2 (germline): LNHDA, SQIVND (reference sequence). The V gene lost 4 bases and the J gene lost 6 bases, with 10 bases spanning the gap. Here the CDR3 reads CASSTQGRNEQFF. For the CDR3, the DNA is TGTGCCAGTAGTACGCAGGGTCGCAATGAGCAGTTCTTC.

The rearrangement uses TRBV10-3 and TRBJ1-5; D is ambiguous. Germline V gene data show CDR1 as ENHRY and CDR2 as SYGVKD. This CDR3 region has 13 residues. V was pared by 4 bases and J by 5 bases, with 9 bases between. The CDR3 nucleotides read TGTGCCATCAGTGGTCAGCCCGATCAGCCCCAGCATTTT. Translated, it gives CAISGQPDQPQHF.

The chain links TRBV13 to TRBJ2-7; weak D call: TRBD2 (5 bases). Germline values: CDR1 PRHDT, CDR2 FYEKMQ (reference sequence). The CDR3 is made up of 14 amino acids. V gave up 1 base and J gave up 9 bases, with 16 bases separating them. The CDR3 sequence: CASSLDGGLGVQYF. In nucleotides, the CDR3 is TGTGCCAGCAGCTTAGACGGAGGCCTCGGGGTGCAGTACTTC.

In its sample, this clone was seen once. In nucleotides, the CDR3 is TGTGCCAGCAGCCCCCGGGACTGGCTAAGGGAGCAGTACTTC. Protein product: CASSPRDWLREQYF. The gene calls are TRBV5-6 and TRBJ2-7; D perhaps matches TRBD2 (6 bases). CDR1 SGHDT and CDR2 YYEEEE come from the germline V gene. This CDR3 contains 14 residues. V lost 4 bases and J lost 7, with 18 bases in between.